Listed below are T cell receptor beta chains from one sample, sequenced in a study of CD4 T cells in relation to SARS-CoV-2 and coronaviruses. Assay: immunoSEQ multiplex PCR; the TCRdb copy retains only in-frame clones and omits some. The data contain 23,000 or so clones, 65% to 80% of them singletons. These receptors have no known antigen. Sequencing was performed on CD4+ T cells from PBMCs, cultured in vitro. These receptors came from a human donor in good health. CDR3s leave out the opening cysteine and the closing phenylalanine or tryptophan. A D gene is named only where the DNA matches it firmly.

V gene: TRBV7-9; D gene: NA; J gene: TRBJ1-5; CDR3 protein: ASSLAGVGGNQPQH
V gene: TRBV24-1; D gene: TRBD2; J gene: TRBJ2-1; CDR3 protein: ATGLAGSYNEQF
V gene: TRBV12-3/TRBV12-4; D gene: TRBD2; J gene: TRBJ2-7; CDR3 protein: ASMTSSSYEQY
V gene: TRBV19; D gene: NA; J gene: TRBJ2-7; CDR3 protein: ASSIWRSNSYEQY
V gene: TRBV9; D gene: TRBD2; J gene: TRBJ2-7; CDR3 protein: ASSASGTSVSYEQY
V gene: TRBV2; D gene: NA; J gene: TRBJ2-7; CDR3 protein: ASSEAGYEQY
V gene: TRBV6-4; D gene: NA; J gene: TRBJ2-3; CDR3 protein: ASSTGTYTDTQY
V gene: TRBV7-3; D gene: TRBD2; J gene: TRBJ2-6; CDR3 protein: ASSLRTSGTGANVLT
V gene: TRBV9; D gene: TRBD2; J gene: TRBJ2-1; CDR3 protein: ASSVVGGLAGGKEQF
V gene: TRBV11-2; D gene: NA; J gene: TRBJ2-5; CDR3 protein: ASRMTGGGETQY
V gene: TRBV30; D gene: NA; J gene: TRBJ1-1; CDR3 protein: AWRSRANTEAF
V gene: TRBV7-2; D gene: TRBD1; J gene: TRBJ1-2; CDR3 protein: ASSLNIDRADYT
V gene: TRBV6-5; D gene: NA; J gene: TRBJ2-5; CDR3 protein: ASSPSGLVQETQY
V gene: TRBV29-1; D gene: NA; J gene: TRBJ1-1; CDR3 protein: SVEGPSGADTEAF
V gene: TRBV9; D gene: TRBD1; J gene: TRBJ2-7; CDR3 protein: ASSVAPTGTGSYEQY
V gene: TRBV5-1; D gene: NA; J gene: TRBJ2-1; CDR3 protein: ASSLVGGSSYNEQF
V gene: TRBV9; D gene: NA; J gene: TRBJ2-1; CDR3 protein: ASSVDYAGRKF
V gene: TRBV11-2; D gene: NA; J gene: TRBJ2-7; CDR3 protein: ASSPPSAEQY
V gene: TRBV7-9; D gene: NA; J gene: TRBJ1-1; CDR3 protein: ASSLEPNTEAF
V gene: TRBV18; D gene: NA; J gene: TRBJ1-5; CDR3 protein: ASSPRQGSQPQH
V gene: TRBV30; D gene: NA; J gene: TRBJ1-1; CDR3 protein: AWSSMGDTEAF
V gene: TRBV3-1/TRBV3-2; D gene: NA; J gene: TRBJ2-2; CDR3 protein: ASSQDPRAGELF
V gene: TRBV20-1; D gene: NA; J gene: TRBJ2-3; CDR3 protein: SARFPDTQY
V gene: TRBV5-6; D gene: NA; J gene: TRBJ1-1; CDR3 protein: ASSPGGVPNTEAF
V gene: TRBV3-1/TRBV3-2; D gene: TRBD1; J gene: TRBJ2-7; CDR3 protein: ASSQAGTGRSYEQY
V gene: TRBV6-6; D gene: TRBD2; J gene: TRBJ2-1; CDR3 protein: ASRSPSGIGEQF
V gene: TRBV7-9; D gene: NA; J gene: TRBJ2-7; CDR3 protein: ASSPPDWTYEQY
V gene: TRBV5-1; D gene: TRBD1; J gene: TRBJ2-3; CDR3 protein: ASSLRTGRSTDTQY
V gene: TRBV27; D gene: NA; J gene: TRBJ2-7; CDR3 protein: ASSPRPPQGSHTYEQY
V gene: TRBV12-3/TRBV12-4; D gene: TRBD1; J gene: TRBJ2-1; CDR3 protein: ASSRLPGQGYF
V gene: TRBV5-1; D gene: TRBD2; J gene: TRBJ2-2; CDR3 protein: ASSLRTSGRPNTGELF
V gene: TRBV19; D gene: TRBD2; J gene: TRBJ2-5; CDR3 protein: ASMPREVETQY
V gene: TRBV5-6; D gene: NA; J gene: TRBJ2-5; CDR3 protein: ASSLVNQETQY
V gene: TRBV27; D gene: NA; J gene: TRBJ1-4; CDR3 protein: ASSLSGLENEKLF
V gene: TRBV24-1; D gene: NA; J gene: TRBJ1-2; CDR3 protein: ATSDAGRYGYT
V gene: TRBV25-1; D gene: TRBD1; J gene: TRBJ1-2; CDR3 protein: ASSRQGLSYGYT
V gene: TRBV2; D gene: NA; J gene: TRBJ1-1; CDR3 protein: ASTETVMNTEAF
V gene: TRBV25-1; D gene: NA; J gene: TRBJ2-1; CDR3 protein: ASSVRQGGYNEQF
V gene: TRBV4-1; D gene: TRBD1; J gene: TRBJ1-3; CDR3 protein: ASSRTGGDSSGNTIY
V gene: TRBV3-1/TRBV3-2; D gene: TRBD1; J gene: TRBJ1-2; CDR3 protein: ASSLRDRSYT
V gene: TRBV2; D gene: NA; J gene: TRBJ2-5; CDR3 protein: ASSGRQGGETQY
V gene: TRBV7-9; D gene: NA; J gene: TRBJ2-1; CDR3 protein: ASSGGGNLGNEQF
V gene: TRBV28; D gene: NA; J gene: TRBJ2-7; CDR3 protein: ASTGGEQY
V gene: TRBV18; D gene: NA; J gene: TRBJ1-1; CDR3 protein: ASSLNGSPEAF
V gene: TRBV18; D gene: TRBD2; J gene: TRBJ2-7; CDR3 protein: ASSTGLAGGRSYEQY
V gene: TRBV29-1; D gene: TRBD2; J gene: TRBJ2-1; CDR3 protein: SIGLAGGRVYNEQF
V gene: TRBV12-3/TRBV12-4; D gene: NA; J gene: TRBJ1-5; CDR3 protein: ASSFQIDQAQH
V gene: TRBV24-1; D gene: NA; J gene: TRBJ2-5; CDR3 protein: ATSGTGEVETQY
V gene: TRBV6-1; D gene: TRBD2; J gene: TRBJ2-1; CDR3 protein: ASSAGTSGRKVEQF
V gene: TRBV12-5; D gene: TRBD1; J gene: TRBJ1-5; CDR3 protein: ASGSSGTGFYQPQH
V gene: TRBV29-1; D gene: NA; J gene: TRBJ2-7; CDR3 protein: SVVARKDEQY
V gene: TRBV5-5; D gene: NA; J gene: TRBJ2-6; CDR3 protein: ASSLRTADSGANVLT
V gene: TRBV19; D gene: TRBD1; J gene: TRBJ2-7; CDR3 protein: ASSNRDRVQFSDEQY
V gene: TRBV5-1; D gene: NA; J gene: TRBJ2-1; CDR3 protein: ASSPRDHFLF
V gene: TRBV27; D gene: NA; J gene: TRBJ2-5; CDR3 protein: ASSFLIGSKETQY
V gene: TRBV24-1; D gene: NA; J gene: TRBJ2-7; CDR3 protein: ATILPRGSSSYEQY
V gene: TRBV28; D gene: NA; J gene: TRBJ2-2; CDR3 protein: ASSLVDTGELF